This T cell receptor (beta chain) was retrieved from a study of shared T cell receptors in the human thymus (dated by TCRdb to the early 2020s). Looking at the study overall: The study examined how self-reactive, shared T-cell receptor alpha chains are generated in the human thymus.

As concerns this clone: The clone's antigen remains unknown. Base quality data are lacking; no much larger clone is found one base away.

The germline V and J ends show losses of 3 bases and 3 bases respectively, and no gene match explains 4 bases of the junction. CDR1 and CDR2 were assigned from the germline V gene as SGHTA and FQGNSA. CDR3 length: 15 amino acids, cysteine to phenylalanine. The DNA shown is the 45-base CDR3, in frame from base 1. Receptor amplification or capture employed the immunoSEQ multiplex PCR assay. The table was pulled from immuneACCESS by TCRdb, which kept in-frame rearrangements only. Such tables lose some clones; where checked, under half of the loss comes from unresolved V genes, and the rest has no known cause. The sample profile shows roughly 710,000 clones; approximately 83% of them were found once. Around 0.01% of the sample rests with the top ten. The same sample was also studied in work on human thymus T cells. The second source states: Immunologically healthy infants undergoing open corrective cardiac surgery for congenital heart defects in Finland were used as donors. The thymus tissue came from surgical resects taken out during corrective cardiac surgery. V and J gene segment usage appeared biased in both thymic and peripheral blood repertoires. The related research reported highly overlapping thymic TCR repertoires among unrelated individuals. The study characterized TCR alpha and beta repertoires from about 8 infant thymus samples and a few related peripheral blood samples. Donor ages ranging from 7 to 244 days were recorded, and five to seven male and two female infants were included in the cohort. Thymocytes were freed from the tissue by mechanical means and kept at -70 degrees C as pellets of roughly 9-34 million cells. A QIAsymphony instrument was used to extract genomic DNA from the frozen cell pellets. Using the immunoSEQ multiplex PCR assay, the TCRB and TCRAD loci were amplified from a standardized quantity of quality-controlled genomic DNA. The amplicons covered the V(D)J region and were long enough to include the CDR3 and to identify the V and J genes. The commercial immunoSEQ service was used to sequence amplicons on an Illumina platform. Primer bias and sequencing errors were corrected as previously described, and TCRAD and TCRB definitions were based on the IMGT database. Analysis of the repertoires was done with immunoSEQ Analyzer 3.0 and VDJTools and included basic statistics, V/J segment usage, diversity estimates, rarefaction and pairwise overlap. Diversity was estimated with Chao1, ChaoE, Efron-Thisted, Shannon and inverse Simpson indices, and also on datasets down-sampled to the smallest sample. Repertoire overlap used strict matching of CDR3 nucleotide sequence, V gene and J gene, with Jaccard-based multidimensional scaling clustering. On average, thymus samples gave 750,000 to 1,000,000 unique TCRB clonotypes, whereas blood samples gave approximately 84,000.

The clonotype originates from a girl under two years old with a congenital heart defect. Donor details come from another sample of the same person, matched by shared clones. Sequencing was carried out using thymocytes. The chain joins TRBV7-2 to TRBJ2-7, with TRBD1 matching 11 junction bases. Here is the DNA: TGTGCCAGCAGCTTTGGGACAGGGGGATACTACGAGCAGTACTTC. Translation gives CASSFGTGGYYEQYF.